This TCR beta chain came from a study of blood T cell repertoires in COVID-19. Study at large: Researchers got acute and convalescent COVID-19 samples from the United States, Italy and Spain. Nucleic acid was either cDNA or gDNA, and it came from T cells, B-cell-depleted T cells, or PBMCs.

This clone was recorded only once. The CDR3 loop spans 14 amino acids. Germline CDR1 is KGHSH and CDR2 is LQKENI. The V and J ends lost 3 bases and 6 bases, in that order; junction bases with no gene match: 6. Original analysis: Reference gene primer amplification in the assay estimated nucleated cell counts. Generated by immunoSEQ multiplex PCR, the TCRdb table keeps only in-frame clones and is missing some. That table gives V, J and clone size, and the DNA gave D and trimming. The data show over 200,000 clones, around 80% seen once. The source of this sequence is a man older than 75 with acute or convalescent COVID-19. The specimen sequenced was peripheral blood. The rearrangement uses TRBV18 and TRBJ1-1, with TRBD1 matching 8 bases. CDR3: CASSPQGQASEAFF. CDR3 in DNA: TGTGCCAGCTCACCCCAGGGACAGGCATCTGAAGCTTTCTTT.